These 3 T cell receptor beta chains were sequenced from one sample in a study of Graves' ophthalmopathy and Graves' hyperthyroidism (dated by TCRdb to 2016 to 2019). The sequencer listed for this sample is Illumina HiSeq 2000. TCR beta CDR3 regions were amplified from RNA transcripts for repertoire sequencing. The first round of RT-PCR was done with HTBI primers and the Qiagen OneStep RT-PCR kit, and was followed by a second round of multiplex PCR, then size selection and purification. TCRdb trimmed public reads at Q25 via fastp, called clones via MiXCR and kept in-frame beta chains. Each CDR3 protein gets just one entry, which takes the most common genes and DNA from the rows behind it. Counted in this sample were roughly 170,000 distinct CDR3 sequences; under 45% of them appeared once. The ten largest make up roughly 8.9% of the sample. The material sequenced was peripheral blood. These receptor sequences come from a man aged 25 to 40 with Graves' ophthalmopathy. Donor details come from another sample of the same person, matched by shared clones.

This chain uses TRBV5-6 with TRBJ2-5, with 10 positions matching TRBD1. Losses at the gene ends were 4 bases for V and 6 bases for J; bases not matched to a gene: 6. The CDR3 has 14 amino acids. CDR1 and CDR2 from the germline V gene are SGHDT and YYEEEE. The CDR3 loop is CASSRGQGRQTQYF. The CDR3 nucleotides are TGTGCCAGCAGCCGGGGACAGGGGAGACAGACCCAGTACTTC.

This clonotype was recorded many times. The chain combines TRBV6-4 with TRBJ1-5; perhaps TRBD1 as D (5 bases). CDR1 is MRHNA, CDR2 SNTAGT, per germline. The CDR3 length is 15 residues. Trimming left V 9 bases short and J 12 bases short, with 27 bases between. The DNA of the CDR3 is TGTGCCAGTCGATACCCCGGGACCCAAAGAACCAGCCAGCATTTT. It encodes CASRYPGTQRTSQHF.

This clonotype showed up many times. CDR3 nucleotides: TGTGCCAGCAGTTTGCCAGGACAGCCGGCCGGGCAGTACTTC. It translates to CASSLPGQPAGQYF. This chain joins TRBV28 and TRBJ2-7; D perhaps matches TRBD1 (6 bases). Germline CDR1 reads MDHEN; CDR2 reads SYDVKM. The V and J ends lost 3 bases and 9 bases respectively, with 18 bases between them. The CDR3 loop spans 14 amino acids.